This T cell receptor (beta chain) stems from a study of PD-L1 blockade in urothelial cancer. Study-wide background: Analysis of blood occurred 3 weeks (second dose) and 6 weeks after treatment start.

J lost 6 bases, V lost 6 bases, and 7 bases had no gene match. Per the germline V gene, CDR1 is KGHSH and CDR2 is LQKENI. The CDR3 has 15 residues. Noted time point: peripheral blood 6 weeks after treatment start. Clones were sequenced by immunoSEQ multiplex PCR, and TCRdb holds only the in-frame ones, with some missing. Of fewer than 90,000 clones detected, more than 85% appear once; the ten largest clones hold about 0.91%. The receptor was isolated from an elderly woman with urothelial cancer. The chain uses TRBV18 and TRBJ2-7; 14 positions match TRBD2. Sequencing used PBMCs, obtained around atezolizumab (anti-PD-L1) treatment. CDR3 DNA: TGTGCCAGCTCCCCCGGGACTAGCGGGAGTGCCGAGCAGTACTTC. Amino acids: CASSPGTSGSAEQYF.